The following is a T cell receptor (beta chain) sequence with its context. Random hexamers were used to reverse transcribe an amount of roughly 0.5 to 1 ug RNA. In TCRdb, the immunoSEQ multiplex PCR reads were re-called with MiXCR into one record per CDR3 protein. The repertoire holds some 180,000 distinct CDR3 sequences, roughly nine tenths seen once, with roughly 0.087% in the top ten. Patients with Susac syndrome met the recently defined diagnostic criteria for definite or probable disease. Germline-derived CDR1 and CDR2 are LNHDA and SQIVND (reference sequence). The CDR3 is 14 amino acids. Trimming shortened V by 3 bases and J by 4 bases, and 10 bases separated the two germline ends. These data originate in a study of CD8 T cells in Susac syndrome. Background on the study: Treatment at blood withdrawal was none, corticosteroids, or intravenous immunoglobulin alone in Susac syndrome patients.

The chain links TRBV19 to TRBJ2-1; D may correspond to TRBD1 or TRBD2 (5 bases each). The sample consisted of CD4+ T cells from PBMCs. The TCR sequence derives from a human donor with Susac syndrome. CDR3 loop: CASSMGDRYNEQFF. CDR3 nucleotide sequence: TGTGCCAGTAGTATGGGGGACCGATACAATGAGCAGTTCTTC. The entire variable domain, with the rest obtained from reference TRBV19 and TRBJ2-1, is as follows: DGGITQSPKYLFRKEGQNVTLSCEQNLNHDAMYWYRQDPGQGLRLIYYSQIVNDFQKGDIAEGYSVSREKKESFPLTVTSAQKNPTAFYLCASSMGDRYNEQFFGPGTRLTVL.